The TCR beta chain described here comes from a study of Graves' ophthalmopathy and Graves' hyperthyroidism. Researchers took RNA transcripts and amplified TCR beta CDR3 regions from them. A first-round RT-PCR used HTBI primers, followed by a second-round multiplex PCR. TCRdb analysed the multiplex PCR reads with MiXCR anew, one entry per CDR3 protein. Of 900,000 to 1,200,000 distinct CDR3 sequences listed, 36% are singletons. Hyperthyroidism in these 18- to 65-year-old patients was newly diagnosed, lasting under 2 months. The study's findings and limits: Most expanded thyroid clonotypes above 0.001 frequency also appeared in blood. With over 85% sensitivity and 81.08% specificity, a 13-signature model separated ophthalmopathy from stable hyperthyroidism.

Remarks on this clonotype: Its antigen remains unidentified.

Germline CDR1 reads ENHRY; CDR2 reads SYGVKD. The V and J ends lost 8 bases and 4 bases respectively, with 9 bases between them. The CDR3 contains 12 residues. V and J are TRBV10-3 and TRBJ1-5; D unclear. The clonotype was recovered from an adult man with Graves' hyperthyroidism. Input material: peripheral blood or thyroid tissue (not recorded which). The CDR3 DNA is TGTGCCATCGGACGGGCAAATCAGCCCCAGCATTTT. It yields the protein CAIGRANQPQHF.